A single sample is the source of the 10 T cell receptor beta chains below, sequenced in a study of long-term antiretroviral therapy in people with HIV. An immunoSEQ assay, version v3.0, was performed at survey level. Only in-frame clones appear in the TCRdb table, and some are missing; sequencing was by immunoSEQ multiplex PCR. The sample lists about 21,000 clones, 82% occurring once. The input for sequencing was unsorted PBMCs, taken at the start of antiretroviral therapy. These receptor sequences come from a man aged 50-60 years with HIV.

The rearrangement joins TRBV7-9 to TRBJ1-4, with D tentatively TRBD1 (6 bases). The germline V and J ends were trimmed by 1 base and 0 bases, with 6 bases remaining between them. CDR1 and CDR2 from the germline V gene are SEHNR and FQNEAQ (reference sequence). This CDR3 contains 15 residues. The CDR3 protein is CASSLGTATNEKLFF. CDR3 coding DNA: TGTGCCAGCAGCTTAGGGACAGCAACTAATGAAAAACTGTTTTTT. The full variable domain, with the rest looked up from reference TRBV7-9 and TRBJ1-4, is DTGVSQNPRHKITKRGQNVTFRCDPISEHNRLYWYRQTLGQGPEFLTYFQNEAQLEKSRLLSDRFSAERPKGSFSTLEIQRTEQGDSAMYLCASSLGTATNEKLFFGSGTQLSVL.

This clone was seen only once. The J gene is TRBJ1-1, the V gene TRBV19; TRBD1 might be the D (5 bases). CDR3 length: 18 residues. The V gene's germline CDR1 is LNHDA and CDR2 SQIVND (reference sequence). Deletions cut 7 bases from V and 3 bases from J, with 27 bases between. The CDR3 DNA follows: TGTGCCAGTACTCCAGGGAGGACTCAACCGGGGTTGGACACTGAAGCTTTCTTT. Its protein is CASTPGRTQPGLDTEAFF.

The chain recombines TRBV11-2 with TRBJ1-2; TRBD1 is a possible D gene (6 bases). The V end was cut by 6 bases, the J end by 1 base, with 21 bases between. The CDR3 spans 17 residues. Germline CDR1 is SGHAT and CDR2 is FQNNGV. In DNA, the CDR3 is TGTGCCAGCAGGTCCTCCCTCCGGGGGCTGGATAACTATGGCTACACCTTC. Its translation is CASRSSLRGLDNYGYTF.

V gene TRBV5-4 combines with J gene TRBJ1-1; no reliable D call. The V gene's germline CDR1 is SGHNT and CDR2 YYREEE (reference sequence). The CDR3 covers 12 residues. Trimming stripped 5 bases from V and 3 bases from J, with 8 bases between. The CDR3 coding sequence is TGTGCCAGCAGTCCCGGGGACACTGAAGCTTTCTTT. Protein: CASSPGDTEAFF.

The chain uses TRBV7-9 and TRBJ2-5, with D tentatively TRBD1 or TRBD2 (5 bases each). The CDR3 covers 14 residues. The V end was cut by 5 bases, the J end by 2 bases, with 12 bases between. Germline V gene data show CDR1 as SEHNR and CDR2 as FQNEAQ (reference sequence). This chain's CDR3 is CASSHWGRQETQYF. As DNA, the CDR3 is TGTGCCAGCAGCCACTGGGGACGGCAAGAGACCCAGTACTTC. The variable domain in full, completed from reference TRBV7-9 and TRBJ2-5, reads DTGVSQNPRHKITKRGQNVTFRCDPISEHNRLYWYRQTLGQGPEFLTYFQNEAQLEKSRLLSDRFSAERPKGSFSTLEIQRTEQGDSAMYLCASSHWGRQETQYFGPGTRLLVL.

The chain employs TRBV29-1 and TRBJ2-5; D possibly uses TRBD1 or TRBD2 (7 bases each). The V and J ends lost 3 bases and 3 bases respectively, with 29 bases between them. The CDR3 extends over 19 amino acids. CDR1 and CDR2 (germline): SQVTM, ANQGSEA. CDR3 amino acids: CSVEFIPSGGRGREETQYF. The CDR3 DNA reads TGCAGCGTTGAGTTCATCCCATCGGGAGGCAGGGGGAGGGAAGAGACCCAGTACTTC.

This chain links TRBV28 with TRBJ1-2; maybe TRBD1 (6 bases). There are 15 residues in the CDR3. V dropped 2 bases and J dropped 4 bases, with 14 bases sitting between them. Germline loops: CDR1 MDHEN, CDR2 SYDVKM. The CDR3 spells CASSLIGTSFYGYTF. The DNA for the CDR3 is TGTGCCAGCAGTTTAATCGGGACATCCTTCTATGGCTACACCTTC.

V gene TRBV28 combines with J gene TRBJ2-3, with D possibly TRBD1 on 6 matching bases. The germline V gene has CDR1 MDHEN and CDR2 SYDVKM. The V end was cut by 6 bases, the J end by 3 bases, with 16 bases between. The CDR3 consists of 15 residues. CDR3 bases: TGTGCCAGCAGCCCCAGGGGTACGGGGACAGATACGCAGTATTTT. As protein: CASSPRGTGTDTQYF. Full variable domain (remainder filled in from reference TRBV28 and TRBJ2-3): DVKVTQSSRYLVKRTGEKVFLECVQDMDHENMFWYRQDPGLGLRLIYFSYDVKMKEKGDIPEGYSVSREKKERFSLILESASTNQTSMYLCASSPRGTGTDTQYFGPGTRLTVL.

This chain joins TRBV7-9 and TRBJ2-5, with D tentatively TRBD1 or TRBD2 (5 bases each). Looked up from germline, CDR1 is SEHNR and CDR2 is FQNEAQ (reference sequence). The V end lost 6 bases, the J end lost 5 bases, and 16 bases lay between the germline ends. CDR3 length: 14 residues. The CDR3 region has the DNA TGTGCCAGCAGTCCGGGGCAATTTGGGGAGACCCAGTACTTC. Protein sequence: CASSPGQFGETQYF. The full variable domain, with the rest looked up from reference TRBV7-9 and TRBJ2-5, is DTGVSQNPRHKITKRGQNVTFRCDPISEHNRLYWYRQTLGQGPEFLTYFQNEAQLEKSRLLSDRFSAERPKGSFSTLEIQRTEQGDSAMYLCASSPGQFGETQYFGPGTRLLVL.

The chain has TRBV28 and TRBJ1-1; D might be TRBD1 (5 bases). There are 14 residues in the CDR3. The V end lost 1 base, the J end lost 4 bases, and 10 bases lay between the germline ends. Germline V gene lookup returns CDR1 MDHEN and CDR2 SYDVKM. CDR3 sequence: CASSLYAGGTEAFF. The CDR3 DNA sequence: TGTGCCAGCAGTTTATACGCGGGGGGCACTGAAGCTTTCTTT.